A selection of T cell receptor beta chains follows, all from one sample in a study of T cells in Graves' hyperthyroidism and ophthalmopathy. TCRdb redid the calling of the multiplex PCR reads with MiXCR, one entry per CDR3 protein. The sample lists under 350,000 distinct CDR3 sequences, roughly 23% occurring once. What was sequenced was blood. Every receptor here comes from a woman aged 45 to 65 with Graves' hyperthyroidism. Both conserved end residues are part of each CDR3. A D gene is named only where the DNA matches it firmly. The size of a clone is reported for some rows only, either as once, few or many, or as a class for expanded clones.

D: TRBD1; size: .; V: TRBV6-1; J: TRBJ1-1; CDR3: CASSPHRDSDTEAFF; DNA: TGTGCCAGCAGCCCACACCGGGACAGCGACACTGAAGCTTTCTTT
D: TRBD2; size: .; V: TRBV18; J: TRBJ2-1; CDR3: CASSPPYLWTSGLSSYNEQFF; DNA: TGTGCTAGCTCACCACCGTATTTGTGGACTAGCGGGTTAAGCTCCTACAATGAGCAGTTCTTC
D: .; size: many; V: TRBV27; J: TRBJ2-7; CDR3: CASSFTGASGEQYF; DNA: TGTGCCAGCAGTTTCACGGGCGCATCAGGAGAGCAGTACTTC
D: .; size: .; V: TRBV20-1; J: TRBJ2-2; CDR3: CSARDRVFAGELFF; DNA: TGCAGTGCTAGGGACAGAGTCTTTGCCGGGGAGCTGTTTTTT
D: .; size: few; V: TRBV20-1; J: TRBJ1-2; CDR3: CSARIRQRHQINYGYTF; DNA: TGCAGTGCTAGAATTCGGCAGAGGCATCAAATTAACTATGGCTACACCTTC
D: .; size: many; V: TRBV5-4; J: TRBJ1-5; CDR3: CASSLDGQNQPQHF; DNA: TGTGCCAGCAGCTTGGATGGACAGAATCAGCCCCAGCATTTT
D: .; size: many; V: TRBV2; J: TRBJ2-3; CDR3: CASSAATSTDTQYF; DNA: TGTGCCAGCAGTGCCGCTACTAGCACAGATACGCAGTATTTT
D: .; size: few; V: TRBV20-1; J: TRBJ2-3; CDR3: CSARETVLGPDTQYF; DNA: TGCAGTGCGAGAGAGACAGTTCTCGGCCCAGATACGCAGTATTTT
D: .; size: many; V: TRBV6-1; J: TRBJ1-2; CDR3: CASSISGGTVNGYTF; DNA: TGTGCCAGCAGTATATCCGGTGGCACTGTGAATGGCTACACCTTC
D: TRBD1; size: many; V: TRBV28; J: TRBJ1-2; CDR3: CASSLDRMHGYTF; DNA: TGTGCCAGCAGTTTGGACAGGATGCATGGCTACACCTTC
D: .; size: many; V: TRBV20-1; J: TRBJ1-2; CDR3: CSARDLRAYGYTF; DNA: TGCAGTGCTAGAGATTTAAGGGCCTATGGCTACACCTTC
D: .; size: .; V: TRBV6-1; J: TRBJ2-3; CDR3: CASSATSEGEGTQYF; DNA: TGTGCCAGCAGTGCAACTAGCGAGGGGGAAGGTACGCAGTATTTT
D: TRBD1; size: many; V: TRBV28; J: TRBJ2-7; CDR3: CASRLLQGGEQYF; DNA: TGTGCCAGCAGACTCCTACAGGGGGGCGAGCAGTACTTC
D: .; size: few; V: TRBV7-9; J: TRBJ2-7; CDR3: CASSARGRSSYEQYF; DNA: TGTGCCAGCAGCGCCCGGGGCCGCAGCTCCTACGAGCAGTACTTC
D: .; size: many; V: TRBV12-3/TRBV12-4; J: TRBJ1-2; CDR3: CASIRGRQNYGYTF; DNA: TGTGCCAGCATCCGGGGGAGACAAAACTATGGCTACACCTTC
D: TRBD1; size: many; V: TRBV20-1; J: TRBJ2-2; CDR3: CSARARQGAHTGELFF; DNA: TGCAGTGCTAGAGCTAGACAGGGGGCGCACACCGGGGAGCTGTTTTTT
D: .; size: .; V: TRBV4-1; J: TRBJ2-5; CDR3: CASSLAQGGKGETQYF; DNA: TGCGCCAGCAGCCTCGCCCAGGGCGGGAAGGGGGAGACCCAGTACTTC
D: TRBD1; size: .; V: TRBV14; J: TRBJ2-7; CDR3: CASSRGNRGPIILSSYEQYF; DNA: TGTGCCAGCAGCCGGGGGAACAGGGGTCCGATTATTCTAAGCTCCTACGAGCAGTACTTC
D: .; size: .; V: TRBV2; J: TRBJ2-7; CDR3: CASMVAWGQGEQYF; DNA: TGTGCCAGCATGGTAGCCTGGGGTCAGGGCGAGCAGTACTTC
D: TRBD2; size: few; V: TRBV12-3/TRBV12-4; J: TRBJ2-7; CDR3: CASRHSGRASKEQYF; DNA: TGTGCCAGCAGACATAGCGGGAGGGCCTCGAAGGAGCAGTACTTC
D: .; size: few; V: TRBV28; J: TRBJ1-4; CDR3: CASSLGLRGRPEELFF; DNA: TGTGCCAGCAGTTTGGGTCTACGGGGGCGCCCTGAAGAACTGTTTTTT
D: .; size: .; V: TRBV19; J: TRBJ2-1; CDR3: CASSIGDNTFF; DNA: TGTGCCAGTAGTATAGGGGACAATACGTTCTTC
D: .; size: once; V: TRBV2; J: TRBJ2-1; CDR3: CASSPPGRIRYEQFF; DNA: TGTGCCAGCAGCCCTCCCGGGCGAATTAGGTATGAGCAGTTCTTC
D: TRBD2; size: few; V: TRBV11-3; J: TRBJ2-3; CDR3: CASRSLAGGLDTQYF; DNA: TGTGCCAGCAGAAGTCTAGCGGGAGGGTTAGATACGCAGTATTTT
D: TRBD2; size: few; V: TRBV20-1; J: TRBJ2-5; CDR3: CSARDSSGGAGETQYF; DNA: TGCAGTGCTAGAGATAGTAGCGGGGGGGCCGGTGAGACCCAGTACTTC
D: .; size: .; V: TRBV28; J: TRBJ1-6; CDR3: CASASPLTTWDSPLHF; DNA: TGTGCCAGCGCCTCCCCCCTCACGACCTGGGATTCACCCCTCCACTTT
D: .; size: once; V: TRBV28; J: TRBJ1-1; CDR3: CASSFWGEPSSNTEAFF; DNA: TGTGCCAGCAGTTTTTGGGGAGAACCATCCTCGAACACTGAAGCTTTCTTT
D: .; size: once; V: TRBV5-6; J: TRBJ1-2; CDR3: CTSSKGGIYGYTF; DNA: TGTACCAGCAGCAAAGGGGGGATCTATGGCTACACCTTC
D: .; size: many; V: TRBV20-1; J: TRBJ2-4; CDR3: CSGKGLGGNIQYF; DNA: TGCAGTGGGAAGGGCCTGGGTGGAAACATTCAGTACTTC
D: TRBD1; size: many; V: TRBV20-1; J: TRBJ1-5; CDR3: CSARVGTGGQPQHF; DNA: TGCAGTGCTAGAGTGGGGACAGGCGGTCAGCCCCAGCATTTT
D: .; size: many; V: TRBV7-2; J: TRBJ2-1; CDR3: CASSLTGMPPYNEQFF; DNA: TGTGCCAGCAGCTTAACAGGGATGCCCCCGTACAATGAGCAGTTCTTC
D: .; size: few; V: TRBV7-9; J: TRBJ1-4; CDR3: CASSPTRGLANEKLFF; DNA: TGTGCCAGCAGCCCGACCAGGGGTTTGGCTAATGAAAAACTGTTTTTT
D: TRBD2; size: few; V: TRBV29-1; J: TRBJ2-3; CDR3: CSVEDLAGGEDTQYF; DNA: TGCAGCGTTGAAGACCTAGCGGGAGGAGAAGATACGCAGTATTTT
D: .; size: many; V: TRBV6-1; J: TRBJ1-4; CDR3: CASSSRTATNEKLFF; DNA: TGTGCCAGCAGTTCCCGGACGGCAACTAATGAAAAACTGTTTTTT
D: .; size: many; V: TRBV7-9; J: TRBJ2-7; CDR3: CASSPGRGLTYEQYF; DNA: TGTGCCAGCAGCCCTGGGCGCGGACTTACCTACGAGCAGTACTTC
D: TRBD1; size: many; V: TRBV12-3/TRBV12-4; J: TRBJ2-7; CDR3: CASSKTGTGAYEQYF; DNA: TGTGCCAGCAGTAAAACCGGGACAGGGGCCTACGAGCAGTACTTC
D: .; size: few; V: TRBV4-1; J: TRBJ1-2; CDR3: CASSQDSWGYTF; DNA: TGCGCCAGCAGCCAAGACAGTTGGGGCTACACCTTC
D: .; size: .; V: TRBV6-1; J: TRBJ1-2; CDR3: CASRQAPAEGYTF; DNA: TGTGCCAGCAGACAGGCGCCTGCGGAGGGCTACACCTTC
D: .; size: few; V: TRBV28; J: TRBJ1-4; CDR3: CASSLTGNGGEKLFF; DNA: TGTGCCAGCAGCTTGACCGGGAATGGAGGAGAAAAACTGTTTTTT
D: TRBD1; size: few; V: TRBV7-2; J: TRBJ2-1; CDR3: CASSLVGRGPSSYNEQFF; DNA: TGTGCCAGCAGCTTAGTTGGCAGGGGGCCTTCTTCCTACAATGAGCAGTTCTTC
D: .; size: .; V: TRBV7-2; J: TRBJ2-1; CDR3: CASSLGLGRYNEQFF; DNA: TGTGCCAGCAGCTTGGGGCTAGGACGATACAATGAGCAGTTCTTC
D: .; size: many; V: TRBV12-3/TRBV12-4; J: TRBJ1-2; CDR3: CASSLGGQSNYGYTF; DNA: TGTGCCAGCAGTTTAGGAGGACAGTCTAACTATGGCTACACCTTC
D: .; size: many; V: TRBV11-2; J: TRBJ2-1; CDR3: CASSLVLVHEQFF; DNA: TGTGCCAGCAGCTTAGTATTAGTGCATGAGCAGTTCTTC
D: TRBD2; size: once; V: TRBV7-3; J: TRBJ2-2; CDR3: CASSLTRGTSGGASGELFF; DNA: TGTGCCAGCAGCTTAACGCGGGGGACTAGCGGGGGGGCGTCCGGGGAGCTGTTTTTT
D: .; size: many; V: TRBV28; J: TRBJ2-7; CDR3: CASSSLTAGHEQYF; DNA: TGTGCCAGCAGTTCCCTAACCGCAGGGCACGAGCAGTACTTC
D: .; size: many; V: TRBV12-3/TRBV12-4; J: TRBJ1-1; CDR3: CASSTATGTEAFF; DNA: TGTGCCAGCAGTACAGCGACGGGCACTGAAGCTTTCTTT
D: .; size: .; V: TRBV6-2/TRBV6-3; J: TRBJ1-6; CDR3: CASSPGTPELLHF; DNA: TGTGCCAGCAGTCCCGGGACACCCGAGCTCCTCCACTTT
D: .; size: .; V: TRBV10-3; J: TRBJ2-3; CDR3: CAINGRGADTQYF; DNA: TGTGCCATCAATGGCAGAGGTGCAGATACGCAGTATTTT